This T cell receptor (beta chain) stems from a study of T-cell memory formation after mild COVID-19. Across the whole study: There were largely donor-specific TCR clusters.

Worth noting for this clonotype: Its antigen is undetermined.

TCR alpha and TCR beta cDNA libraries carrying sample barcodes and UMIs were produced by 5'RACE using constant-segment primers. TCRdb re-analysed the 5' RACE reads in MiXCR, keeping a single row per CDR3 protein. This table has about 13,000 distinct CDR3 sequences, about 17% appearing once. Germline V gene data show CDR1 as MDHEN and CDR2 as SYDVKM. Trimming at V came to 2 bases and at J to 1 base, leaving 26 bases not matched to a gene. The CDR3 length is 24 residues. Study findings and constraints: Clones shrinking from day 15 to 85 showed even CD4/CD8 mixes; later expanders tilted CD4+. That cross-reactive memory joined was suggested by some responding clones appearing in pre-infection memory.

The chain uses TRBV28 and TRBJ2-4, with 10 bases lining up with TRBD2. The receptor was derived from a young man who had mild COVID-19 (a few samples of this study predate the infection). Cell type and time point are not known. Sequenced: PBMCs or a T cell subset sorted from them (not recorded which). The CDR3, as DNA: TGTGCCAGCAGTTTAAACATCTGGGGCAGACCGGGACTAGCGTTCAGCGGGGCCAAAAACATTCAGTACTTC. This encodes CASSLNIWGRPGLAFSGAKNIQYF.